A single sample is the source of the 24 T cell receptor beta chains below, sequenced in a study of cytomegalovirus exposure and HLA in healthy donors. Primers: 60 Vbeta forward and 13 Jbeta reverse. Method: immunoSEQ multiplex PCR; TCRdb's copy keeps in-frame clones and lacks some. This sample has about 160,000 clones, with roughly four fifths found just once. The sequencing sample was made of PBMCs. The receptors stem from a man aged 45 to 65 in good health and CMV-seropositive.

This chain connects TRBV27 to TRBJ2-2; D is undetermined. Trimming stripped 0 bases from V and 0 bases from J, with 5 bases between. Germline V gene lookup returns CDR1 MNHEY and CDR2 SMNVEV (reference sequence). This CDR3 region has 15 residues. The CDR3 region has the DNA TGTGCCAGCAGTTTATCGTTCTCGAACACCGGGGAGCTGTTTTTT. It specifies CASSLSFSNTGELFF.

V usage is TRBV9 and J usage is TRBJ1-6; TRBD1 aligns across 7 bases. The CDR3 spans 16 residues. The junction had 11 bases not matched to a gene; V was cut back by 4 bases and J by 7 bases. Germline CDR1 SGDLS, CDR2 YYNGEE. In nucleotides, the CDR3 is TGTGCCAGCAGCCCCACAGGGGTCCGTGGAAATTCACCCCTCCACTTT. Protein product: CASSPTGVRGNSPLHF.

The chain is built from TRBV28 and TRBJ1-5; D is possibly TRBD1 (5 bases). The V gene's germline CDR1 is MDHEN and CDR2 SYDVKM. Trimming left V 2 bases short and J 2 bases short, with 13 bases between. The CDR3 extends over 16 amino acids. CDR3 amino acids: CASSLVGALGNQPQHF. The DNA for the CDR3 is TGTGCCAGCAGTTTAGTTGGGGCCTTGGGCAATCAGCCCCAGCATTTT.

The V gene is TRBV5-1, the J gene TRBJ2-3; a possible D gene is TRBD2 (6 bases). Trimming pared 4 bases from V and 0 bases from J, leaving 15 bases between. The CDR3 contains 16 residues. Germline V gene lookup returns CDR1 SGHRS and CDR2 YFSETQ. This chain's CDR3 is CASSAGDFTSTDTQYF. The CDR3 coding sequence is TGCGCCAGCAGCGCCGGGGACTTTACTAGCACAGATACGCAGTATTTT.

This CDR3 reads CASSQGPSGGPYNEQFF. CDR3 nucleotide sequence: TGCGCCAGCAGCCAAGGGCCTAGCGGGGGGCCCTACAATGAGCAGTTCTTC. This sequence joins TRBV4-1 and TRBJ2-1; 11 bases line up with TRBD2. Looked up from germline, CDR1 is MGHRA and CDR2 is YSYEKL. Losses at the gene ends were 1 base for V and 2 bases for J; bases not matched to a gene: 4. CDR3 length equals 17 residues.

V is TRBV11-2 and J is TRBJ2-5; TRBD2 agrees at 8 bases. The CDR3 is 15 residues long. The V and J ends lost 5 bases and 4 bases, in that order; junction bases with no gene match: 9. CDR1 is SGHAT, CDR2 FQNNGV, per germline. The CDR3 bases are TGTGCCAGCAGCCCCCGGGGGGGGACTGGAGAGACCCAGTACTTC. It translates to CASSPRGGTGETQYF.

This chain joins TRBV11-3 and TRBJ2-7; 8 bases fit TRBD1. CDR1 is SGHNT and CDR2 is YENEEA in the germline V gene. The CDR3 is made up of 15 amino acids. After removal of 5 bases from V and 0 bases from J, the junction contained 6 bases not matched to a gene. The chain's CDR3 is CASSPDRGLSYEQYF. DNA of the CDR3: TGTGCCAGCAGCCCCGACAGGGGTCTCTCCTACGAGCAGTACTTC.

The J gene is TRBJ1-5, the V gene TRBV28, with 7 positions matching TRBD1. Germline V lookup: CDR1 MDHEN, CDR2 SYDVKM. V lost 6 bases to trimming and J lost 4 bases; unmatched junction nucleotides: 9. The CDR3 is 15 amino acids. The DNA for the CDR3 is TGTGCCAGCAGAAAGACAGGGCTTCGGAATCAGCCCCAGCATTTT. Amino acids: CASRKTGLRNQPQHF.

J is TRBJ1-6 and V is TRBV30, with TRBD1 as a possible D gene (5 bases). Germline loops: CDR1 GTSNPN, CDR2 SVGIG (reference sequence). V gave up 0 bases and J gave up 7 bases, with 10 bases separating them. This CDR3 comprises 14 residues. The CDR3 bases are TGTGCCTGGAGTGTTAACAGGATGAATTCACCCCTCCACTTT. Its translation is CAWSVNRMNSPLHF.

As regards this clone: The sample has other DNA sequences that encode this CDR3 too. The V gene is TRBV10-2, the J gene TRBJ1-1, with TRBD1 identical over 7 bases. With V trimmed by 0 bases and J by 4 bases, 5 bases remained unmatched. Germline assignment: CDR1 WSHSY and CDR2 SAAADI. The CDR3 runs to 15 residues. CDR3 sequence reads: CASSESTGFGTEAFF. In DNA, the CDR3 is TGCGCCAGCAGTGAGTCGACAGGGTTTGGCACTGAAGCTTTCTTT.

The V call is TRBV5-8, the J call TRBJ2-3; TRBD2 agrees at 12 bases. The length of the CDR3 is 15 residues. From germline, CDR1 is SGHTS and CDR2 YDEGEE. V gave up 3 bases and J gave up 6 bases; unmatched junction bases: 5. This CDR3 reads CASSWRLAGVDTQYF. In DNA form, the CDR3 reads TGTGCCAGCAGCTGGCGACTAGCGGGAGTTGATACGCAGTATTTT.

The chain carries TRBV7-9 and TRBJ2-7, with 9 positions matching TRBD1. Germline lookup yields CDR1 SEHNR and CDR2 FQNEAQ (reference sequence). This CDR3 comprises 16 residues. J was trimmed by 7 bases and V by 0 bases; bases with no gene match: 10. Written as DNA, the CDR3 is TGTGCCAGCAGCTTAGCGACGGGACAGGGCGCAGGAGAGCAGTACTTC. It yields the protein CASSLATGQGAGEQYF.

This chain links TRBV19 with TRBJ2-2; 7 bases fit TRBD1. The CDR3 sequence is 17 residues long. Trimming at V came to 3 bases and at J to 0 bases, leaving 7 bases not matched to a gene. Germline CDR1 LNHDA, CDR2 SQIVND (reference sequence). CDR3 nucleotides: TGTGCCAGTAGTATCTTCCCCGGGACAGCGAACACCGGGGAGCTGTTTTTT. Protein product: CASSIFPGTANTGELFF.

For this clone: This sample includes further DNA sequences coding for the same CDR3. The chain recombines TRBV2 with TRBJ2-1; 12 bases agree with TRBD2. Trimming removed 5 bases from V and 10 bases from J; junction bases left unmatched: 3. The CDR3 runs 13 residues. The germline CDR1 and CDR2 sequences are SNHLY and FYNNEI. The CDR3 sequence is CASSRGLAGEQFF. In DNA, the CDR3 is TGTGCCAGCAGTCGTGGACTAGCGGGGGAGCAGTTCTTC.

The CDR3 sequence is CASSLNYNEQFF. CDR3 nucleotide sequence: TGTGCCAGCAGCCTTAATTACAATGAGCAGTTCTTC. This chain joins TRBV7-2 and TRBJ2-1, with D hard to call. CDR3 length: 12 amino acids. Germline V lookup: CDR1 SGHTA, CDR2 FQGNSA. With 5 bases removed from V and 4 bases from J, the gap between germline ends came to 6 bases.

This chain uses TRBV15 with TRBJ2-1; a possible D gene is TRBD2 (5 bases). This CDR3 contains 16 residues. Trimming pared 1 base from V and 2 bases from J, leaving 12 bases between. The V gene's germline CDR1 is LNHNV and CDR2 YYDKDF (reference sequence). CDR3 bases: TGTGCCACCAGCAGAGGTCGGGAAAGGCCCTACAATGAGCAGTTCTTC. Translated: CATSRGRERPYNEQFF.

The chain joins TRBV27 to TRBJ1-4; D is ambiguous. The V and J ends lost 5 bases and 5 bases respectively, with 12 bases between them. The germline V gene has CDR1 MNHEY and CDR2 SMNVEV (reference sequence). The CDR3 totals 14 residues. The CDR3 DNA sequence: TGTGCCAGCAGTCAGCGCATACCCAATGAAAAACTGTTTTTT. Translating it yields CASSQRIPNEKLFF.

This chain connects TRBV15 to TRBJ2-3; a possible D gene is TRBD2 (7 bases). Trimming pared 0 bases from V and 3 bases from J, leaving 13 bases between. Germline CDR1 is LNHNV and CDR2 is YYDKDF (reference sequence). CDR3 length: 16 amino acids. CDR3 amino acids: CATSRDRGGSTDTQYF. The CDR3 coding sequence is TGTGCCACCAGCAGAGATAGGGGGGGCTCTACAGATACGCAGTATTTT. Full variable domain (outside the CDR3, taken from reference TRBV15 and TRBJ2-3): DAMVIQNPRYQVTQFGKPVTLSCSQTLNHNVMYWYQQKSSQAPKLLFHYYDKDFNNEADTPDNFQSRRPNTSFCFLDIRSPGLGDTAMYLCATSRDRGGSTDTQYFGPGTRLTVL.

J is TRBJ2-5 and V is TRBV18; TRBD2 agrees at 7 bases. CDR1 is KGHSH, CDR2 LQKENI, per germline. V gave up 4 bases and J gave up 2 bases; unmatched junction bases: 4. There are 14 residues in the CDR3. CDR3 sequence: CASSRSGGQETQYF. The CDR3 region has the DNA TGTGCCAGCTCACGCTCCGGGGGGCAAGAGACCCAGTACTTC.

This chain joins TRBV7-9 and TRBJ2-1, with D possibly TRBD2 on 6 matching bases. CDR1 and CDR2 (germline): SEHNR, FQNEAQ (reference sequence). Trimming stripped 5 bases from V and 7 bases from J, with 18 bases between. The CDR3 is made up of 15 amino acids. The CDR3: CASSHPQTLANEQFF. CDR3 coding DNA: TGTGCCAGCAGCCACCCACAAACCCTAGCGAATGAGCAGTTCTTC.

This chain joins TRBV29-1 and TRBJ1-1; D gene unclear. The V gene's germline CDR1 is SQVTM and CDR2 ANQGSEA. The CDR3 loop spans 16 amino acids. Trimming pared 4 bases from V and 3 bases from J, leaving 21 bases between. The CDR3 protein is CSVGRGSGWGDTEAFF. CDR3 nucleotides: TGCAGCGTTGGACGAGGGTCAGGCTGGGGTGACACTGAAGCTTTCTTT.

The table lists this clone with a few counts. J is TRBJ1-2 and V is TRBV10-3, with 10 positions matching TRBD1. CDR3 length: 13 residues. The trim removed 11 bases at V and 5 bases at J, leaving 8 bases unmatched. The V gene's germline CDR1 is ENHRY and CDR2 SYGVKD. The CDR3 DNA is TGTGCCGCAGGACAGGGGGAGGGTTATGGCTACACCTTC. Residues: CAAGQGEGYGYTF.

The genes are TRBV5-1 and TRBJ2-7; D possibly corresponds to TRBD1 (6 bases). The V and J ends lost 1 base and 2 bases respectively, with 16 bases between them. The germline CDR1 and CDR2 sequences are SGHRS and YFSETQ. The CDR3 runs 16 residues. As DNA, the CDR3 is TGCGCCAGCAGCTTGATCCCGGACAGTACCCCCTACGAGCAGTACTTC. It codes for CASSLIPDSTPYEQYF.

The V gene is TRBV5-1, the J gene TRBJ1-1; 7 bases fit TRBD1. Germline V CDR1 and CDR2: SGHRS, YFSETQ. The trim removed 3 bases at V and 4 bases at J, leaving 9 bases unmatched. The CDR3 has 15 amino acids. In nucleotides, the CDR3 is TGCGCCAGCAGCTCTTCCCGAACAGGGGTCACTGAAGCTTTCTTT. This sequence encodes CASSSSRTGVTEAFF.